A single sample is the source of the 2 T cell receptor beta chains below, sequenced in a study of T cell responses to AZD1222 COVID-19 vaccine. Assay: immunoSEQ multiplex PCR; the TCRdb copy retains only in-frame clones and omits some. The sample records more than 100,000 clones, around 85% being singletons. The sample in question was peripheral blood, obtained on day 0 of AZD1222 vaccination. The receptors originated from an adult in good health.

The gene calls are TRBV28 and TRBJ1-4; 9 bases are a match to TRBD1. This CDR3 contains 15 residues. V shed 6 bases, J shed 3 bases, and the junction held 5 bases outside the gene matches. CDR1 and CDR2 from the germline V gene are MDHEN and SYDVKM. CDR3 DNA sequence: TGTGCCAGCAGCCTACAGGGGGCTGCTAATGAAAAACTGTTTTTT. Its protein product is CASSLQGAANEKLFF. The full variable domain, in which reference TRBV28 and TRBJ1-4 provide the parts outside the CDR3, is DVKVTQSSRYLVKRTGEKVFLECVQDMDHENMFWYRQDPGLGLRLIYFSYDVKMKEKGDIPEGYSVSREKKERFSLILESASTNQTSMYLCASSLQGAANEKLFFGSGTQLSVL.

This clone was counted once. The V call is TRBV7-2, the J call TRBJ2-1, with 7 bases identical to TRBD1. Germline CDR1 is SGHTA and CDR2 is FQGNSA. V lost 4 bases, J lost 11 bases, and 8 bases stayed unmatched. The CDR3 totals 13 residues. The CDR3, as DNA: TGTGCCAGCAGCTACACAGGGGTCCGTAAGCAGTTCTTC. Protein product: CASSYTGVRKQFF.